Listed below are T cell receptor beta chains from one sample, sequenced in a study of T cells in Graves' hyperthyroidism and ophthalmopathy. TCRdb re-derived calls from the multiplex PCR reads in MiXCR, one entry per CDR3 protein. The sample lists about 480,000 distinct CDR3 sequences, roughly 23% occurring once. Sequencing was performed on blood. These receptors all come from an older woman with Graves' ophthalmopathy. Both conserved end residues are part of each CDR3. The D gene is left open where the match is weak. Clone size is not always given. Where it is, it says once, few, many or a class for expanded clones.

TRBD1,TRBV7-3,.,TRBJ2-3,CASSSGTGPSTDTQYF,TGTGCCAGCAGTTCCGGGACAGGGCCCAGCACAGATACGCAGTATTTT
TRBD1,TRBV6-2/TRBV6-3,many,TRBJ1-5,CASSYSAGTGNRYQPQHF,TGTGCCAGCAGTTACTCAGCAGGGACAGGGAATCGCTATCAGCCCCAGCATTTT
TRBD2,TRBV5-1,.,TRBJ2-2,CASSLLLAANTGELFF,TGCGCCAGCAGCCTACTACTAGCGGCGAACACCGGGGAGCTGTTTTTT
.,TRBV28,many,TRBJ2-2,CASSLAVNTGELFF,TGTGCCAGCAGTTTAGCAGTGAACACCGGGGAGCTGTTTTTT
.,TRBV5-6,few,TRBJ1-6,CASSLRRNSPLHF,TGTGCCAGCAGCTTGAGGAGGAATTCACCCCTCCACTTT
.,TRBV20-1,.,TRBJ1-6,CSATGGNSPLHF,TGCAGTGCTACCGGGGGGAATTCACCCCTCCACTTT
.,TRBV12-3/TRBV12-4,many,TRBJ2-1,CASTAGQYPHEQFF,TGTGCCAGCACCGCAGGGCAATACCCTCATGAGCAGTTCTTC
.,TRBV24-1,.,TRBJ2-5,CATSGPGIQETQYF,TGTGCCACCAGTGGCCCAGGCATCCAAGAGACCCAGTACTTC
TRBD2,TRBV6-1,.,TRBJ2-2,CASRKPGTSGRSTNTGELFF,TGTGCCAGCAGGAAGCCCGGGACTAGCGGGAGGTCCACGAACACCGGGGAGCTGTTTTTT
.,TRBV29-1,.,TRBJ2-1,CSVAVRAANEQFF,TGCAGCGTTGCTGTGCGGGCGGCCAATGAGCAGTTCTTC
.,TRBV6-1,.,TRBJ2-1,CASNGGLGSYNEQFF,TGTGCCAGCAACGGGGGGCTAGGCTCCTACAATGAGCAGTTCTTC
.,TRBV7-3,.,TRBJ2-4,CASSPRGGKAKNIQYF,TGTGCCAGCAGCCCCCGGGGCGGGAAAGCCAAAAACATTCAGTACTTC
.,TRBV7-2,.,TRBJ1-2,CASSTGDARNYGYTF,TGTGCCAGCAGCACCGGGGACGCGAGAAACTATGGCTACACCTTC
TRBD1,TRBV20-1,.,TRBJ1-3,CSALQPATGIGNTIYF,TGCAGTGCCTTACAACCAGCGACAGGGATTGGAAACACCATATATTTT